A selection of T cell receptor beta chains follows, all from one sample in a study of beta chain features in type 1 diabetes. Assay: immunoSEQ multiplex PCR; the TCRdb copy retains only in-frame clones and omits some. The sample records about 270,000 clones, roughly 13% being singletons. The source material was naive CD4+ T cells from blood. The source is a man aged 25-45 years with type 1 diabetes. Both conserved end residues are part of each CDR3. Fields, in order: V gene, J gene, CDR3 length, CDR3 protein.

v_gene: TRBV2; j_gene: TRBJ2-2; len: 14; CDR3aa: CASSVAGATGELFF
v_gene: TRBV27; j_gene: TRBJ1-4; len: 13; CDR3aa: CASSSGRHKLEFF
v_gene: TRBV7-2; j_gene: TRBJ2-3; len: 15; CDR3aa: CASSLLAGVPDTQYF
v_gene: TRBV7-3; j_gene: TRBJ2-2; len: 16; CDR3aa: CASSNLAGVNTGELFF
v_gene: TRBV28; j_gene: TRBJ2-1; len: 16; CDR3aa: CASSSSGTGGGNEQFF
v_gene: TRBV5-6; j_gene: TRBJ2-3; len: 16; CDR3aa: CASSLRSGQSTDTQYF
v_gene: TRBV5-1; j_gene: TRBJ2-4; len: 16; CDR3aa: CASSTGTDLAKNIQYF
v_gene: TRBV7-2; j_gene: TRBJ2-1; len: 15; CDR3aa: CASRLTSGTYNEQFF
v_gene: TRBV23-1; j_gene: TRBJ1-5; len: 18; CDR3aa: CASSQSRDRTYSNQPQHF
v_gene: TRBV27; j_gene: TRBJ1-5; len: 13; CDR3aa: CASSFNSDQPQHF
v_gene: TRBV7-8; j_gene: TRBJ1-1; len: 10; CDR3aa: CASSGTEAFF
v_gene: TRBV28; j_gene: TRBJ2-7; len: 15; CDR3aa: CASSPGSSGNYEQYF
v_gene: TRBV5-1; j_gene: TRBJ2-5; len: 13; CDR3aa: CASSYQRQETQYF
v_gene: TRBV18; j_gene: TRBJ2-6; len: 17; CDR3aa: CASSPRQAYSGANVLTF
v_gene: TRBV5-1; j_gene: TRBJ2-7; len: 15; CDR3aa: CASSLLSSGSYEQYF
v_gene: TRBV18; j_gene: TRBJ1-5; len: 15; CDR3aa: CASSPPGQGDLPQHF
v_gene: TRBV5-1; j_gene: TRBJ1-2; len: 14; CDR3aa: CASSPGGANYGYTF